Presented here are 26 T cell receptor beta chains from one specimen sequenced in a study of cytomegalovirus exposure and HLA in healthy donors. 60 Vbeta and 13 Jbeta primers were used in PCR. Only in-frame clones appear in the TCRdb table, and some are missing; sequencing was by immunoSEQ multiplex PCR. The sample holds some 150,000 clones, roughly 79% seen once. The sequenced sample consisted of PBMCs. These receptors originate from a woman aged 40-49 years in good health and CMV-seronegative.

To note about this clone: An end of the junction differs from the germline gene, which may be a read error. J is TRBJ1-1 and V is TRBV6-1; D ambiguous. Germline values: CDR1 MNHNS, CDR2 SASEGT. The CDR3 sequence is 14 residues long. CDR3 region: CAGSPNLMNTEAFF. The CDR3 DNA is TGTGCCGGCAGTCCTAACCTTATGAACACTGAAGCTTTCTTT.

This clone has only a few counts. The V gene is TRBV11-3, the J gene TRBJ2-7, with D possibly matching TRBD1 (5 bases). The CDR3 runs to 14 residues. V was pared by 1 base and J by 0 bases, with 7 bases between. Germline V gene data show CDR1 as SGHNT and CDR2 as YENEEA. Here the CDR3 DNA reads TGTGCCAGCAGCTTAGGACAGAGCTCCTACGAGCAGTACTTC. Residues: CASSLGQSSYEQYF. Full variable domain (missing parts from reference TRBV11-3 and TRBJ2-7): EAGVVQSPRYKIIEKKQPVAFWCNPISGHNTLYWYLQNLGQGPELLIRYENEEAVDDSQLPKDRFSAERLKGVDSTLKIQPAELGDSAVYLCASSLGQSSYEQYFGPGTRLTVT.

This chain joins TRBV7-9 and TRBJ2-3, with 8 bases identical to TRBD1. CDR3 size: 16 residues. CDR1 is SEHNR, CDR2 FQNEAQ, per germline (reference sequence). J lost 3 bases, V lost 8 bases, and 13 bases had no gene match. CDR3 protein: CASDLVPGGGTDTQYF. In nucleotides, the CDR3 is TGTGCCAGCGATCTAGTCCCAGGGGGCGGAACAGATACGCAGTATTTT.

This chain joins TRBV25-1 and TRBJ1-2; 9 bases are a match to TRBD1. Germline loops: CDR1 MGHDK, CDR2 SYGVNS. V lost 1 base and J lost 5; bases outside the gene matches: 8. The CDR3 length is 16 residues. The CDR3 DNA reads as TGTGCCAGCAGTGAATCATGGGGACAGGGAGGGTATGGCTACACCTTC. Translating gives CASSESWGQGGYGYTF.

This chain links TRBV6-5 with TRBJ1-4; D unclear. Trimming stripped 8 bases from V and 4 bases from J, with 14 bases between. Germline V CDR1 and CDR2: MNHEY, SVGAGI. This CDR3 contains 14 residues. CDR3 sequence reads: CASGSGDYNEKLFF. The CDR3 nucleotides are TGTGCCAGCGGGTCGGGAGATTATAATGAAAAACTGTTTTTT.

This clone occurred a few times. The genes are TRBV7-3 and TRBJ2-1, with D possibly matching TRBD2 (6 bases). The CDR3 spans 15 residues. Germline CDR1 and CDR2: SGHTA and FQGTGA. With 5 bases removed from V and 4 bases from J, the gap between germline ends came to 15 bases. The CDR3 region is CASSASAGGYNEQFF. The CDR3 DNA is TGTGCCAGCAGCGCAAGTGCTGGGGGGTACAATGAGCAGTTCTTC.

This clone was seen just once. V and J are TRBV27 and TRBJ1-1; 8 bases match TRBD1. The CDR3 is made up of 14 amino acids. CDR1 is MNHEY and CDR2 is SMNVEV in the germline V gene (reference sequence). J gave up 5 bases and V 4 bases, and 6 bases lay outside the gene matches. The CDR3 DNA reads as TGTGCCAGCAGTTCTCGCAGGGGGCAGACTGAAGCTTTCTTT. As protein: CASSSRRGQTEAFF.

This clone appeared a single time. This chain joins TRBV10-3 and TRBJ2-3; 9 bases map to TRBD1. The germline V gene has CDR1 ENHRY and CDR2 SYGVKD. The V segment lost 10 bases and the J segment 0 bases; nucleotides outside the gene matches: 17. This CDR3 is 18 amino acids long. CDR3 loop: CATVPGQGPVASTDTQYF. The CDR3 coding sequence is TGTGCCACCGTGCCGGGACAGGGCCCCGTAGCTAGCACAGATACGCAGTATTTT.

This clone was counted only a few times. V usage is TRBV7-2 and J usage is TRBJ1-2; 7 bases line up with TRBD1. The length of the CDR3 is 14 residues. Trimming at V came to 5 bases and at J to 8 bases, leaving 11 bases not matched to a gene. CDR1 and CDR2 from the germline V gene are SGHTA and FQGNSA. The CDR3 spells CASSLDRRLRGYTF. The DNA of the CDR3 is TGTGCCAGCAGCCTGGACAGGAGACTACGAGGCTACACCTTC.

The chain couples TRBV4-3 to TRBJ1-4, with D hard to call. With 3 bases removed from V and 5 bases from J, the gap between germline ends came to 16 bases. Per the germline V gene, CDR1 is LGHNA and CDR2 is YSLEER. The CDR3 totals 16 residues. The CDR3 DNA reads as TGCGCCAGCAGCCAGTATTTTCGGAGCCGCAATGAAAAACTGTTTTTT. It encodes CASSQYFRSRNEKLFF.

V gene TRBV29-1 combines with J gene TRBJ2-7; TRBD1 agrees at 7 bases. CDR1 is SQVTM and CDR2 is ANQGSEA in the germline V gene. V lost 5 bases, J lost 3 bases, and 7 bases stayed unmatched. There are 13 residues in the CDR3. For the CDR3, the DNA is TGCAGCGTTCGGGACAGTCCTCGCTACGAGCAGTACTTC. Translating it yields CSVRDSPRYEQYF.

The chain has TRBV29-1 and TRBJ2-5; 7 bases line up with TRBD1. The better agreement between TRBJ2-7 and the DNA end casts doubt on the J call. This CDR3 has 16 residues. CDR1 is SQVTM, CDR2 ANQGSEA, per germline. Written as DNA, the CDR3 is TGCAGCGTTGATTCCCCGACAGGGAACTCACCCTACGAGCAGTACTTC. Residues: CSVDSPTGNSPYEQYF.

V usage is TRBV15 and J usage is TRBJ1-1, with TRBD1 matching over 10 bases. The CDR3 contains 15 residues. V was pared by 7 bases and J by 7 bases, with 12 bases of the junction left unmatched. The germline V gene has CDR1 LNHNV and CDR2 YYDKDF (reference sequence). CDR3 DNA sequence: TGTGCCACCATTCCGGGACAGGGGAGGTGGAATGAAGCTTTCTTT. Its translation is CATIPGQGRWNEAFF.

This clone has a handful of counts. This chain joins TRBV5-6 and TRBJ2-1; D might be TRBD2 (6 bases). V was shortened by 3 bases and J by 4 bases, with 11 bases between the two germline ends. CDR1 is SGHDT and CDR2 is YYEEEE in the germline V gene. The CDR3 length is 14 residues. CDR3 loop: CASSWGTVYNEQFF. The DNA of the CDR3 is TGTGCCAGCAGCTGGGGGACTGTTTACAATGAGCAGTTCTTC.

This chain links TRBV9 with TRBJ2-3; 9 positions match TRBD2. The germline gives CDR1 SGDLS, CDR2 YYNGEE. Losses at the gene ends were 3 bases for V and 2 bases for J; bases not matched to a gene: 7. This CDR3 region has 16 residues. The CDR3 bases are TGTGCCAGCAGCGAGGTGACTAGCGGAAACACAGATACGCAGTATTTT. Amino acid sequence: CASSEVTSGNTDTQYF.

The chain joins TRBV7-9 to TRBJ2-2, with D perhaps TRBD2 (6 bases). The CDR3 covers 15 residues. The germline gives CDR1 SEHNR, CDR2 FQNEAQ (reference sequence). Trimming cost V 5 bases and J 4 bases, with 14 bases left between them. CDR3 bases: TGTGCCAGCAGCCGGGACGGAGGGGCCACCGGGGAGCTGTTTTTT. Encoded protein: CASSRDGGATGELFF.

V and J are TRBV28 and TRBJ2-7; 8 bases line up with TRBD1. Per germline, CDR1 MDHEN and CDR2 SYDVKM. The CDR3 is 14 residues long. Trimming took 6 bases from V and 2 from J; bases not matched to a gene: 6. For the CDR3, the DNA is TGTGCCAGCAGATTGACAGGGGCCCCCTACGAGCAGTACTTC. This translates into CASRLTGAPYEQYF.

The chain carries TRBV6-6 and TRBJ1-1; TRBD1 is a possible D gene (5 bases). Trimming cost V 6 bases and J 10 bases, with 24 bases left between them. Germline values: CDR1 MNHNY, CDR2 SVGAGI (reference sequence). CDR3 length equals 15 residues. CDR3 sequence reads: CASRSQGSLPLGAFF. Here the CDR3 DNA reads TGTGCCAGCAGGTCCCAGGGTTCGTTGCCTTTGGGAGCTTTCTTT.

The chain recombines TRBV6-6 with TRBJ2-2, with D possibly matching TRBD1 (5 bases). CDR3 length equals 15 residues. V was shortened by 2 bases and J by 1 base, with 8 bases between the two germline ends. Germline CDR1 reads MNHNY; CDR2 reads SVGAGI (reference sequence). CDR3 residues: CASSYIQGNTGELFF. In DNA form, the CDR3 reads TGTGCCAGCAGTTACATCCAGGGGAACACCGGGGAGCTGTTTTTT.

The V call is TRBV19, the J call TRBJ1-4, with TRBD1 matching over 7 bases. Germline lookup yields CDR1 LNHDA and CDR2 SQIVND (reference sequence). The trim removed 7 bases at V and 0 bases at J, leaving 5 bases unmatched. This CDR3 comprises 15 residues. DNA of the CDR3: TGTGCCAGTAAAGGACAGGAGGCAACTAATGAAAAACTGTTTTTT. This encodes CASKGQEATNEKLFF.

CDR3 DNA: TGTGCCAGCAGTTACTCTACCGGGACAGCCCTCTACGAGCAGTACTTC. Its protein is CASSYSTGTALYEQYF. The chain couples TRBV6-5 to TRBJ2-5, with 7 bases aligning to TRBD1. The DNA end is a closer match to TRBJ2-7, so the J assignment may be wrong. The germline V gene has CDR1 MNHEY and CDR2 SVGAGI. The CDR3 is made up of 16 amino acids.

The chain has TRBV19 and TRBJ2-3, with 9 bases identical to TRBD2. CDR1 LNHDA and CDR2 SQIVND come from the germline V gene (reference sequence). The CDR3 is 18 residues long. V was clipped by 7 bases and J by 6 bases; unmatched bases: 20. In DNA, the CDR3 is TGTGCCAGTAAAATGGAGCAGTTAGCGGGGGCCCAATCCGATACGCAGTATTTT. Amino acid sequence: CASKMEQLAGAQSDTQYF.

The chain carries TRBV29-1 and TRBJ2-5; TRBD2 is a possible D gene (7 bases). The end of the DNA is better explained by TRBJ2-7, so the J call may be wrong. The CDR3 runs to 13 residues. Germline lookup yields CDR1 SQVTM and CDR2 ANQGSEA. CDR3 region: CSVAVVRGGEQYF. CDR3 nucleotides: TGCAGCGTAGCCGTCGTAAGGGGGGGCGAGCAGTACTTC.

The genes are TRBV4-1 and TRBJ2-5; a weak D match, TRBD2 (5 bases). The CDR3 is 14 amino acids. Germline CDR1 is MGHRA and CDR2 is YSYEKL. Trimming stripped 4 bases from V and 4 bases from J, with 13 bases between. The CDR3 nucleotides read TGCGCCAGCAGCCCTATCGGACTTGGAGAGACCCAGTACTTC. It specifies CASSPIGLGETQYF.

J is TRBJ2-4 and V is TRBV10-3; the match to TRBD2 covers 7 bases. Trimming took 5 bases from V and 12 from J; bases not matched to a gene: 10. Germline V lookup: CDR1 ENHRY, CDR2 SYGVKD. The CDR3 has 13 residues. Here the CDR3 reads CAISREDLGGQYF. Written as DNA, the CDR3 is TGTGCCATCAGTCGGGAGGACCTCGGGGGTCAGTACTTC.

Written as DNA, the CDR3 is TGTGCCAGCAGCTCCTACAGGAATAACTATGGCTACACCTTC. This codes for CASSSYRNNYGYTF. The rearrangement joins TRBV7-2 to TRBJ1-2; D is perhaps TRBD1 (5 bases). The CDR3 totals 14 residues. Per germline, CDR1 SGHTA and CDR2 FQGNSA. The V end was cut by 4 bases, the J end by 1 base, with 10 bases between. Based on the CDR3 plus reference TRBV7-2 and TRBJ1-2, the full variable domain is GAGVSQSPSNKVTEKGKDVELRCDPISGHTALYWYRQSLGQGLEFLIYFQGNSAPDKSGLPSDRFSAERTGGSVSTLTIQRTQQEDSAVYLCASSSYRNNYGYTFGSGTRLTVV.